This T cell receptor (beta chain) was found in a study of blood T cell repertoires in COVID-19. The overall study: The United States, Italy and Spain supplied acute and convalescent COVID-19 samples. The cDNA or gDNA used as material had been derived from T cells, B-cell-depleted T cells, or PBMCs.

In the authors' methods: For nucleated cells, counts were estimated from reference gene primer amplification. Only in-frame clones appear in the TCRdb table, and some are missing; sequencing was by immunoSEQ multiplex PCR. For V, J and clone size, that table is used; D and trimming come from the DNA. The sample carries 180,000 or so clones, about 80% recorded once. This CDR3 contains 14 residues. V gave up 1 base and J gave up 0 bases, with 10 bases separating them. Germline CDR1 reads SQVTM; CDR2 reads ANQGSEA. This TCR was recovered from a woman aged 65 to 85 with acute or convalescent COVID-19. This chain uses TRBV29-1 with TRBJ2-7, with unresolved D. The material sequenced was peripheral blood. CDR3 region: CSVEGKSSSYEQYF. CDR3 DNA: TGCAGCGTTGAAGGTAAAAGTAGCTCCTACGAGCAGTACTTC.